The next 21 T cell receptor beta chains were all read from a single sample in a study of cytomegalovirus exposure and HLA in healthy donors. Primers for the PCR totalled 60 Vbeta and 13 Jbeta. Libraries were prepared by immunoSEQ multiplex PCR; TCRdb keeps only in-frame clonotypes and omits some of them. The table lists 150,000 to 200,000 clones, around 70% of them singletons. Sequencing was done on a sample of PBMCs. The source of these receptors is a man younger than 35 in good health and CMV-seropositive.

This chain links TRBV5-1 with TRBJ2-3; 8 bases agree with TRBD2. Per germline, CDR1 SGHRS and CDR2 YFSETQ. The CDR3 is made up of 16 amino acids. Unmatched junction bases numbered 9, after V lost 4 bases and J lost 2 bases. This CDR3 reads CASSPGGGAFTDTQYF. In DNA form, the CDR3 reads TGCGCCAGCAGCCCGGGAGGGGGGGCCTTCACAGATACGCAGTATTTT.

This chain links TRBV6-5 with TRBJ2-3; 8 nucleotides match TRBD1. The CDR3 covers 16 residues. From germline, CDR1 is MNHEY and CDR2 SVGAGI. The ends lost 0 bases at V and 1 base at J; junction bases unmatched: 3. The CDR3 bases are TGTGCCAGCAGTTACTCTGGGACAGGTGGCACAGATACGCAGTATTTT. This encodes CASSYSGTGGTDTQYF.

This clone came up a few times. The chain combines TRBV19 with TRBJ1-4, with D maybe TRBD1 (5 bases). Germline loops: CDR1 LNHDA, CDR2 SQIVND (reference sequence). Trimming removed 5 bases from V and 10 bases from J, with 20 bases in between. The CDR3 is 15 residues long. For the CDR3, the DNA is TGTGCCAGTAGTGTGGGGGGACCCCGAGGTAGAAAACTGTTTTTT. Translated: CASSVGGPRGRKLFF.

The V call is TRBV18, the J call TRBJ2-3; D remains unclear. Between the trimmed V and J ends, which lost 1 base and 2 bases, there was a span of 13 bases. Germline CDR1 and CDR2: KGHSH and LQKENI. The CDR3 runs to 16 residues. The DNA for the CDR3 is TGTGCCAGCTCACCACAGGCAGGCCCCTCCACAGATACGCAGTATTTT. Amino acid sequence: CASSPQAGPSTDTQYF.

This clone was found once. The gene calls are TRBV30 and TRBJ1-2; 8 bases fit TRBD1. The germline gives CDR1 GTSNPN, CDR2 SVGIG (reference sequence). The CDR3 extends over 13 amino acids. J was trimmed by 2 bases and V by 8 bases; bases with no gene match: 7. CDR3 residues: CARAGGRNYGYTF. CDR3 bases: TGTGCCCGCGCAGGGGGCAGAAACTATGGCTACACCTTC.

The chain carries TRBV7-9 and TRBJ1-2; no clear D gene. Germline V gene lookup returns CDR1 SEHNR and CDR2 FQNEAQ (reference sequence). Trimming left V 2 bases short and J 5 bases short, with 3 bases between. CDR3 length: 11 residues. The CDR3 DNA reads as TGTGCCAGCAGCTTATCGTATGGCTACACCTTC. Protein sequence: CASSLSYGYTF.

The V and J genes are TRBV7-2 and TRBJ2-2, with D perhaps TRBD2 (7 bases). The V gene lost 1 base and the J gene lost 4 bases, with 10 bases spanning the gap. The germline gives CDR1 SGHTA, CDR2 FQGNSA. There are 15 residues in the CDR3. CDR3 residues: CASSLGGGLTGELFF. CDR3 nucleotides: TGTGCCAGCAGCTTAGGGGGGGGGCTCACCGGGGAGCTGTTTTTT.

This clone was observed a single time. The J gene is TRBJ1-4, the V gene TRBV2, with D perhaps matching TRBD1 (5 bases). There are 15 residues in the CDR3. CDR1 SNHLY and CDR2 FYNNEI come from the germline V gene. Trimming took off 4 bases at V and 8 bases at J, with 17 bases between the two ends. As DNA, the CDR3 is TGTGCCAGCAGTGGGTTGGGGGGAGGAAGAGAAAAACTGTTTTTT. Protein: CASSGLGGGREKLFF.

The V gene is TRBV14, the J gene TRBJ2-1; tentatively, D is TRBD2 (5 bases). V gave up 1 base and J gave up 0 bases, with 13 bases separating them. The CDR3 sequence is 17 residues long. Germline V gene sequence: CDR1 SGHDN, CDR2 FVKESK. CDR3 protein: CASSQAGWLSSYNEQFF. The CDR3 DNA sequence: TGTGCCAGCAGCCAAGCGGGATGGTTAAGCTCCTACAATGAGCAGTTCTTC.

This rearrangement joins TRBV27 to TRBJ2-1, with D possibly matching TRBD2 (7 bases). Per the germline V gene, CDR1 is MNHEY and CDR2 is SMNVEV (reference sequence). V was cut by 2 bases and J by 5 bases, with 16 bases left in between. This CDR3 is 16 amino acids long. For the CDR3, the DNA is TGTGCCAGCAGTTTAAGGGGGAGGGGGACAAACAATGAGCAGTTCTTC. Translation gives CASSLRGRGTNNEQFF.

The chain joins TRBV5-1 to TRBJ2-5, with a possible D match to TRBD2 (7 bases). Trimming stripped 4 bases from V and 4 bases from J, with 17 bases between. The CDR3 has 15 residues. The germline V gene encodes CDR1 SGHRS and CDR2 YFSETQ. DNA of the CDR3: TGCGCCAGCAGCCTTAGCTGGGAGGGGGGAGAGACCCAGTACTTC. Amino acid sequence: CASSLSWEGGETQYF.

This clone was seen only once. V gene TRBV6-5 combines with J gene TRBJ2-7; D gene uncertain. The CDR3 is 13 residues long. Deletions cut 6 bases from V and 3 bases from J, with 12 bases between. Germline V gene sequence: CDR1 MNHEY, CDR2 SVGAGI. This CDR3 is CASSSRRNYEQYV. The CDR3 DNA follows: TGTGCCAGCAGCTCTAGAAGGAACTACGAGCAGTACGTC.

The chain links TRBV11-3 to TRBJ1-1; D is undetermined. V dropped 2 bases and J dropped 3 bases, with 16 bases sitting between them. From germline, CDR1 is SGHNT and CDR2 YENEEA. There are 16 residues in the CDR3. Written as DNA, the CDR3 is TGTGCCAGCAGCTTACGAAGGAAAGGGAGGGACACTGAAGCTTTCTTT. As protein: CASSLRRKGRDTEAFF. The variable domain in full, with the rest retrieved from reference TRBV11-3 and TRBJ1-1, is EAGVVQSPRYKIIEKKQPVAFWCNPISGHNTLYWYLQNLGQGPELLIRYENEEAVDDSQLPKDRFSAERLKGVDSTLKIQPAELGDSAVYLCASSLRRKGRDTEAFFGQGTRLTVV.

This clone turned up a few times. The J gene is TRBJ2-1, the V gene TRBV10-3, with 8 bases lining up with TRBD2. This CDR3 spans 15 amino acids. CDR1 is ENHRY and CDR2 is SYGVKD in the germline V gene. V trimming: 6 bases; J trimming: 6 bases; junction bases outside the gene matches: 10. The CDR3 loop is CAIRESGGEGNEQFF. CDR3 nucleotides: TGTGCCATCAGAGAGAGCGGGGGCGAGGGCAATGAGCAGTTCTTC.

The genes are TRBV27 and TRBJ1-2; D might be TRBD1 (5 bases). This CDR3 is 14 amino acids long. Germline V lookup: CDR1 MNHEY, CDR2 SMNVEV (reference sequence). V gave up 6 bases and J gave up 7 bases, with 18 bases separating them. CDR3 sequence: CASSPLGEGCGYTF. The CDR3 DNA sequence: TGTGCCAGCAGCCCCCTAGGGGAGGGCTGTGGCTACACCTTC.

The chain is built from TRBV5-1 and TRBJ1-4, with TRBD1 matching over 10 bases. The germline gives CDR1 SGHRS, CDR2 YFSETQ. This CDR3 spans 16 amino acids. The ends lost 4 bases at V and 4 bases at J; junction bases unmatched: 7. CDR3 in DNA: TGCGCCAGCAGCAAGACAGGGGGCGCAGTTAATGAAAAACTGTTTTTT. It translates to CASSKTGGAVNEKLFF.

In this sample, this clone turned up once. This chain uses TRBV12-5 with TRBJ1-4; D possibly corresponds to TRBD1 (5 bases). Germline-derived CDR1 and CDR2 are LGHNT and FRNRAP. CDR3 length: 14 residues. Trimming stripped 3 bases from V and 4 bases from J, with 9 bases between. The CDR3 protein is CASGLKTDNEKLFF. The CDR3 DNA sequence: TGTGCTAGTGGTTTAAAGACAGATAATGAAAAACTGTTTTTT.

V and J are TRBV30 and TRBJ2-1, with 12 bases that match TRBD2. The germline gives CDR1 GTSNPN, CDR2 SVGIG (reference sequence). CDR3 length: 15 amino acids. The ends lost 2 bases at V and 5 bases at J; junction bases unmatched: 4. Here the CDR3 DNA reads TGTGCCTGGAGTCCTCTAGCGGGAGGGAACAATGAGCAGTTCTTC. It yields the protein CAWSPLAGGNNEQFF.

This clone occurred once. The chain recombines TRBV28 with TRBJ1-1; the D gene is possibly TRBD1 (6 bases). Deletions cut 6 bases from V and 7 bases from J, with 18 bases between. The CDR3 is made up of 14 amino acids. CDR1 and CDR2 from the germline V gene are MDHEN and SYDVKM. DNA for the CDR3: TGTGCCAGCAGACCCGGGGGGGCCACCGATGAAGCTTTCTTT. Protein: CASRPGGATDEAFF.

This chain joins TRBV5-6 and TRBJ1-3; D remains ambiguous. V was shortened by 0 bases and J by 1 base, with 11 bases between the two germline ends. The CDR3 has 16 amino acids. Germline V gene lookup returns CDR1 SGHDT and CDR2 YYEEEE. Here the CDR3 reads CASSLVGRESGNTIYF. The CDR3 DNA reads as TGTGCCAGCAGCTTGGTGGGGAGGGAATCTGGAAACACCATATATTTT.

V and J are TRBV28 and TRBJ1-4; 8 bases fit TRBD1. After removal of 8 bases from V and 5 bases from J, the junction contained 10 bases not matched to a gene. The CDR3 loop spans 15 amino acids. Germline CDR1 and CDR2: MDHEN and SYDVKM. The chain's CDR3 is CASHSTGATNEKLFF. The DNA for the CDR3 is TGTGCCAGCCATTCGACAGGGGCTACCAATGAAAAACTGTTTTTT.